Presented here are 6 T cell receptor beta chains from one specimen sequenced in a study of a mutant IDH1 vaccine in newly diagnosed glioma. The assay was immunoSEQ multiplex PCR, and TCRdb's table has in-frame clones only and misses some. The sample holds 30,000 to 35,000 clones, around 60% seen once. These receptors' antigens are unknown. Stated time point: week 5, during vaccination. Vaccine doses each comprised 300 ug of mutant IDH1 20-mer peptide, with topical imiquimod. The starting material was PBMCs, obtained from a glioma patient whose treatment included an IDH1 peptide vaccine. The origin of the receptors is a woman aged 18-30 years with glioma.

The chain is built from TRBV9 and TRBJ2-3; no firm D call. V lost 4 bases to trimming and J lost 3 bases, with 9 bases between them. The CDR3 length is 13 residues. Looked up from germline, CDR1 is SGDLS and CDR2 is YYNGEE. CDR3 residues: CASSIRGTDTQYF. Written as DNA, the CDR3 is TGTGCCAGCAGCATTCGTGGGACAGATACGCAGTATTTT. The whole variable domain, remainder taken from reference TRBV9 and TRBJ2-3, is DSGVTQTPKHLITATGQRVTLRCSPRSGDLSVYWYQQSLDQGLQFLIQYYNGEERAKGNILERFSAQQFPDLHSELNLSSLELGDSALYFCASSIRGTDTQYFGPGTRLTVL.

This chain links TRBV19 with TRBJ1-2, with no clear D. With 5 bases removed from V and 4 bases from J, the gap between germline ends came to 8 bases. Looked up from germline, CDR1 is LNHDA and CDR2 is SQIVND (reference sequence). This CDR3 has 12 residues. DNA of the CDR3: TGTGCCAGTAGTTCCCAGGCCTATGGCTACACCTTC. It specifies CASSSQAYGYTF.

The chain has TRBV11-1 and TRBJ2-6; D remains ambiguous. V was pared by 9 bases and J by 0 bases, with 6 bases between. The CDR3 covers 13 residues. CDR1 and CDR2 (germline): SGHAT, FQDESV (reference sequence). The chain's CDR3 is CASTNSGANVLTF. CDR3 DNA: TGTGCCAGTACAAACTCTGGGGCCAACGTCCTGACTTTC.

The table lists this clone with a few counts. The rearrangement joins TRBV11-2 to TRBJ1-1; D remains ambiguous. The ends were cut back, 2 bases at V and 3 bases at J, with 1 base in the middle. Germline V gives CDR1 SGHAT, CDR2 FQNNGV. The CDR3 runs to 11 residues. The CDR3 nucleotides are TGTGCCAGCAGCTTATACACTGAAGCTTTCTTT. It translates to CASSLYTEAFF.

This CDR3 reads CASSQEGQGDGKLFF. CDR3 coding DNA: TGCGCCAGCAGCCAAGAGGGACAGGGTGACGGAAAACTGTTTTTT. The rearrangement joins TRBV4-3 to TRBJ1-4; TRBD1 matches at 9 bases. The CDR3 runs 15 residues. Losses at the gene ends were 0 bases for V and 10 bases for J; bases not matched to a gene: 6. CDR1 and CDR2 from the germline V gene are LGHNA and YSLEER.

The V gene is TRBV4-2, the J gene TRBJ2-3; D may be TRBD2 (5 bases). The V end was cut by 0 bases, the J end by 6 bases, with 19 bases between. The CDR3 has 17 amino acids. Germline CDR1 is LGHNA and CDR2 is YNFKEQ. The CDR3 spells CASSQDQAEPWRDTQYF. CDR3 bases: TGTGCCAGCAGCCAAGATCAGGCGGAGCCGTGGAGGGATACGCAGTATTTT.